What follows are 29 T cell receptor beta chains derived from one specimen sequenced in a study of cytomegalovirus exposure and HLA in healthy donors. The PCR contained 60 Vbeta and 13 Jbeta primers. TCRdb's table, derived via immunoSEQ multiplex PCR, lists solely in-frame clones and lacks some. The sample records approximately 110,000 clones, approximately 84% being singletons. Sequenced: PBMCs. The source is a man between 50 and 59 years old in good health and CMV-seronegative.

V and J are TRBV30 and TRBJ2-5; TRBD2 matches at 9 bases. The CDR3 totals 14 residues. Germline V gives CDR1 GTSNPN, CDR2 SVGIG (reference sequence). The V segment lost 6 bases and the J segment 1 base; nucleotides outside the gene matches: 6. CDR3 coding DNA: TGTGCCTGTCGTAGCGGGGGATTCCAAGAGACCCAGTACTTC. Its protein is CACRSGGFQETQYF.

The chain employs TRBV11-2 and TRBJ2-3, with D possibly matching TRBD2 (6 bases). Trimming left V 6 bases short and J 10 bases short, with 17 bases between. The CDR3 loop spans 13 amino acids. The V gene's germline CDR1 is SGHAT and CDR2 FQNNGV. CDR3 nucleotides: TGTGCCAGCAGTCCGGACCGACTAGTCGCGCAGTATTTT. Translating it yields CASSPDRLVAQYF.

The V gene is TRBV11-2, the J gene TRBJ2-1; TRBD2 aligns across 9 bases. This CDR3 has 15 residues. J lost 5 bases, V lost 3 bases, and 5 bases had no gene match. Germline V gene data show CDR1 as SGHAT and CDR2 as FQNNGV. As DNA, the CDR3 is TGTGCCAGCAGCTTCGTGGGACTAGCCAACAATGAGCAGTTCTTC. It is translated as CASSFVGLANNEQFF. Looking up the rest from reference TRBV11-2 and TRBJ2-1 gives the full variable domain: EAGVAQSPRYKIIEKRQSVAFWCNPISGHATLYWYQQILGQGPKLLIQFQNNGVVDDSQLPKDRFSAERLKGVDSTLKIQPAKLEDSAVYLCASSFVGLANNEQFFGPGTRLTVL.

The chain joins TRBV19 to TRBJ1-1; D not resolved. V shed 5 bases and J shed 0 bases, with 13 bases lying between them. CDR1 is LNHDA and CDR2 is SQIVND in the germline V gene (reference sequence). CDR3 length: 15 residues. The DNA for the CDR3 is TGTGCCAGTAGTCCCCGTGGGAGCCTGAACACTGAAGCTTTCTTT. Residues: CASSPRGSLNTEAFF.

The chain employs TRBV9 and TRBJ2-5, with D perhaps matching TRBD1 or TRBD2 (6 bases each). Germline V lookup: CDR1 SGDLS, CDR2 YYNGEE. The CDR3 contains 15 residues. V lost 4 bases and J 0 bases, leaving 13 bases between the germline ends. The CDR3 loop reads CASSLGGRDQETQYF. The DNA of the CDR3 is TGTGCCAGCAGCCTAGGGGGGCGGGACCAAGAGACCCAGTACTTC.

This chain uses TRBV6-6 with TRBJ2-7; 7 bases agree with TRBD1. Germline trimming cut 7 bases from V and 3 bases from J; bases unmatched to any gene: 12. The CDR3 is 15 residues long. Looked up from germline, CDR1 is MNHNY and CDR2 is SVGAGI (reference sequence). The CDR3 region is CASTRQGLKVYEQYF. CDR3 DNA: TGTGCCAGCACGCGACAGGGTCTAAAGGTCTACGAGCAGTACTTC.

The V call is TRBV5-4, the J call TRBJ2-7; maybe TRBD1 (5 bases). The CDR3 spans 13 residues. V was shortened by 5 bases and J by 2 bases, with 11 bases between the two germline ends. CDR1 is SGHNT and CDR2 is YYREEE in the germline V gene (reference sequence). Here the CDR3 DNA reads TGTGCCAGCAGTCTGGCAGGGACCTACGAGCAGTACTTC. Amino acid sequence: CASSLAGTYEQYF. The full variable domain, its missing parts supplied by reference TRBV5-4 and TRBJ2-7, is ETGVTQSPTHLIKTRGQQVTLRCSSQSGHNTVSWYQQALGQGPQFIFQYYREEENGRGNFPPRFSGLQFPNYSSELNVNALELDDSALYLCASSLAGTYEQYFGPGTRLTVT.

This chain joins TRBV28 and TRBJ1-2; D might be TRBD1 (5 bases). This CDR3 is built from 15 residues. Trimming took 2 bases from V and 4 from J, leaving 14 bases between them. Germline-derived CDR1 and CDR2 are MDHEN and SYDVKM. The CDR3 region is CASSLPSWGGYGYTF. DNA for the CDR3: TGTGCCAGCAGTTTACCTTCGTGGGGGGGCTATGGCTACACCTTC.

In its sample, this clone was seen a few times. A junction boundary mismatches the germline segment, possibly from a read error. V usage is TRBV7-7 and J usage is TRBJ2-5; the D is unclear. Looked up from germline, CDR1 is SSHAT and CDR2 is FNYEAQ (reference sequence). CDR3 size: 14 residues. Written as DNA, the CDR3 is TGTGCTAGCAGCTTAGGAGTCCCCGGGGAGACCCAGTACTTC. As protein: CASSLGVPGETQYF.

This chain links TRBV9 with TRBJ2-3; possible D gene TRBD2, 5 bases. Trimming pared 3 bases from V and 0 bases from J, leaving 8 bases between. This CDR3 spans 14 amino acids. Germline V gene lookup returns CDR1 SGDLS and CDR2 YYNGEE. The CDR3 coding sequence is TGTGCCAGCAGCGCCGGACTGAGCACAGATACGCAGTATTTT. Translating it yields CASSAGLSTDTQYF.

The chain uses TRBV11-2 and TRBJ1-1; D gene ambiguous. The V gene's germline CDR1 is SGHAT and CDR2 FQNNGV. The CDR3 covers 15 residues. V was clipped by 0 bases and J by 3 bases, with 11 bases between them. The CDR3 protein is CASSLEATRDTEAFF. CDR3 in DNA: TGTGCCAGCAGCTTAGAAGCCACGCGGGACACTGAAGCTTTCTTT.

The chain carries TRBV5-1 and TRBJ2-5; 7 positions match TRBD1. Per the germline V gene, CDR1 is SGHRS and CDR2 is YFSETQ. V was clipped by 2 bases and J by 3 bases; unmatched bases: 10. This CDR3 comprises 16 residues. The CDR3 bases are TGCGCCAGCAGCTTCCCCAGGACAGGAGAAAAAGAGACCCAGTACTTC. This encodes CASSFPRTGEKETQYF.

This rearrangement joins TRBV25-1 to TRBJ2-5, with 9 nucleotides matching TRBD1. Per the germline V gene, CDR1 is MGHDK and CDR2 is SYGVNS. CDR3 size: 15 residues. V shed 8 bases, J shed 5 bases, and the junction held 12 bases outside the gene matches. CDR3 in DNA: TGTGCCAGCTCCCCCCCCGGGACAGGGTCCGAGACCCAGTACTTC. Protein product: CASSPPGTGSETQYF.

This chain joins TRBV7-2 and TRBJ1-2, with D unclear. The germline V gene encodes CDR1 SGHTA and CDR2 FQGNSA. The CDR3 covers 16 residues. Trimming left V 5 bases short and J 0 bases short, with 16 bases between. The CDR3 protein is CASSQQARLPNYGYTF. The CDR3 region has the DNA TGTGCCAGCAGCCAGCAGGCACGCCTACCTAACTATGGCTACACCTTC.

CDR3 sequence reads: CASSSHTGVQETQYF. Written as DNA, the CDR3 is TGTGCCAGCAGTTCACACACAGGAGTACAAGAGACCCAGTACTTC. This sequence joins TRBV27 and TRBJ2-5, with a tentative D call TRBD1 (5 bases). Trimming cost V 4 bases and J 2 bases, with 14 bases left between them. Looked up from germline, CDR1 is MNHEY and CDR2 is SMNVEV (reference sequence). The CDR3 extends over 15 amino acids.

V gene TRBV4-1 combines with J gene TRBJ1-1, with 7 bases identical to TRBD1. The CDR3 contains 17 residues. Per germline, CDR1 MGHRA and CDR2 YSYEKL. V was pared by 6 bases and J by 3 bases, with 16 bases of the junction left unmatched. CDR3: CASSTIQGQGTDTEAFF. Written as DNA, the CDR3 is TGCGCCAGCAGTACCATACAGGGGCAAGGCACGGACACTGAAGCTTTCTTT.

V and J are TRBV7-2 and TRBJ1-5; TRBD1 aligns across 8 bases. CDR1 and CDR2 from the germline V gene are SGHTA and FQGNSA. The CDR3 runs 16 residues. The V and J ends lost 1 base and 7 bases, in that order; junction bases with no gene match: 9. CDR3 DNA sequence: TGTGCCAGCAGCTTAGGGGGCAGGGGGCAGGAACAGCCCCAGCATTTT. This encodes CASSLGGRGQEQPQHF.

The V gene is TRBV7-3, the J gene TRBJ1-1; tentative D call: TRBD1 (5 bases). This CDR3 is built from 14 residues. V lost 6 bases and J lost 2, with 13 bases in between. Germline assignment: CDR1 SGHTA and CDR2 FQGTGA. The CDR3 bases are TGTGCCAGCAGTCTGTCAGGGCAAAACACTGAAGCTTTCTTT. Its protein is CASSLSGQNTEAFF.

This clone has a single count. The chain links TRBV15 to TRBJ1-5; possible D gene TRBD1, 5 bases. With 6 bases removed from V and 1 base from J, the gap between germline ends came to 10 bases. The CDR3 extends over 14 amino acids. Germline CDR1 is LNHNV and CDR2 is YYDKDF (reference sequence). CDR3 protein: CATRIDRSNQPQHF. The DNA of the CDR3 is TGTGCCACCAGGATAGACAGAAGCAATCAGCCCCAGCATTTT. The complete variable domain, with remaining parts taken from reference TRBV15 and TRBJ1-5, reads DAMVIQNPRYQVTQFGKPVTLSCSQTLNHNVMYWYQQKSSQAPKLLFHYYDKDFNNEADTPDNFQSRRPNTSFCFLDIRSPGLGDTAMYLCATRIDRSNQPQHFGDGTRLSIL.

J is TRBJ1-1 and V is TRBV30, with 7 bases aligning to TRBD1. V lost 2 bases, J lost 3 bases, and 6 bases stayed unmatched. In germline, CDR1 is GTSNPN, CDR2 SVGIG (reference sequence). The CDR3 runs to 14 residues. The CDR3 spells CAWSLNRGDTEAFF. CDR3 nucleotide sequence: TGTGCCTGGAGTTTAAACAGGGGAGACACTGAAGCTTTCTTT.

The chain is built from TRBV7-2 and TRBJ1-1, with D unclear. The CDR3 consists of 13 residues. CDR1 is SGHTA and CDR2 is FQGNSA in the germline V gene. Trimming removed 2 bases from V and 1 base from J, with 5 bases in between. The CDR3 sequence is CASSLIGNTEAFF. The DNA for the CDR3 is TGTGCCAGCAGCTTAATCGGGAACACTGAAGCTTTCTTT.

The chain couples TRBV29-1 to TRBJ2-1; 13 bases fit TRBD2. Germline V gene data show CDR1 as SQVTM and CDR2 as ANQGSEA. The V segment lost 6 bases and the J segment 15 bases; nucleotides outside the gene matches: 5. The CDR3 runs 11 residues. CDR3 nucleotide sequence: TGCAGCGTCGGACTAGCGGGAGACGTGTTCTTC. This encodes CSVGLAGDVFF.

The CDR3 sequence is CASSSGGGRNEKLFF. The CDR3 coding sequence is TGTGCCAGCAGTTCCGGCGGGGGACGTAATGAAAAACTGTTTTTT. The J gene is TRBJ1-4, the V gene TRBV6-1; tentatively, D is TRBD1 (5 bases). The CDR3 spans 15 residues. The germline V gene has CDR1 MNHNS and CDR2 SASEGT. Between the trimmed V and J ends, which lost 5 bases and 4 bases, there was a span of 14 bases.

This clone was counted once. V and J are TRBV6-1 and TRBJ2-2, with D perhaps matching TRBD2 (5 bases). Trimming removed 8 bases at V and 8 bases at J, with 12 bases between. Germline V gene lookup returns CDR1 MNHNS and CDR2 SASEGT. The CDR3 length is 12 residues. CDR3 sequence: CASRGSGGELFF. CDR3 sequence (DNA): TGTGCCAGCCGGGGATCGGGGGGGGAGCTGTTTTTT.

V gene TRBV7-6 combines with J gene TRBJ1-1; TRBD1 aligns across 10 bases. V was pared by 5 bases and J by 3 bases, with 3 bases of the junction left unmatched. Per the germline V gene, CDR1 is SGHVS and CDR2 is FNYEAQ. The CDR3 totals 14 residues. The CDR3 DNA sequence: TGTGCCAGCAGCCTCGGGACAGGGGACACTGAAGCTTTCTTT. It yields the protein CASSLGTGDTEAFF.

A note on this clone: Mismatch with germline at one junction end may stem from a read error. V and J are TRBV7-2 and TRBJ1-2; D is possibly TRBD1 (6 bases). Germline V CDR1 and CDR2: SGHTA, FQGNSA. The CDR3 length is 11 residues. The chain's CDR3 is CASSSGVRPNF. The CDR3 bases are TGTGCCAGCAGCTCAGGGGTTCGACCAAACTTC. The full variable domain, rest sourced from reference TRBV7-2 and TRBJ1-2, is GAGVSQSPSNKVTEKGKDVELRCDPISGHTALYWYRQSLGQGLEFLIYFQGNSAPDKSGLPSDRFSAERTGGSVSTLTIQRTQQEDSAVYLCASSSGVRPNFGSGTRLTVV.

The J gene is TRBJ1-3, the V gene TRBV5-4, with 8 bases aligning to TRBD1. This CDR3 has 13 residues. Germline CDR1 is SGHNT and CDR2 is YYREEE (reference sequence). V shed 3 bases and J 4 bases; nucleotides not matched to a gene: 0. DNA for the CDR3: TGTGCCAGCAGCTGGGACAGGGGAAACACCATATATTTT. This translates into CASSWDRGNTIYF. Variable domain in full (rest from reference TRBV5-4 and TRBJ1-3): ETGVTQSPTHLIKTRGQQVTLRCSSQSGHNTVSWYQQALGQGPQFIFQYYREEENGRGNFPPRFSGLQFPNYSSELNVNALELDDSALYLCASSWDRGNTIYFGEGSWLTVV.

The rearrangement links TRBV15 to TRBJ1-1; a possible D gene is TRBD1 (5 bases). Germline V gene sequence: CDR1 LNHNV, CDR2 YYDKDF (reference sequence). The V end lost 3 bases, the J end lost 4 bases, and 15 bases lay between the germline ends. The CDR3 is 15 amino acids. The CDR3 DNA is TGTGCCACCAGCAGTGCAACGTGGGGGGGCACTGAAGCTTTCTTT. This gives the protein CATSSATWGGTEAFF.

The chain is built from TRBV6-5 and TRBJ1-4; 9 nucleotides agree with TRBD1. CDR1 MNHEY and CDR2 SVGAGI come from the germline V gene. The ends lost 6 bases at V and 14 bases at J; junction bases unmatched: 10. The CDR3 length is 13 residues. The CDR3 loop reads CASRLQGADRLFF. CDR3 in DNA: TGTGCCAGCAGACTACAGGGGGCGGATCGGCTGTTTTTT.